These 10 T cell receptor beta chains came from one sample sequenced in a study of CD8 T cells in Susac syndrome. RNA, at roughly 0.5 to 1 ug, was reverse transcribed with random hexamers. TCRdb independently ran MiXCR on the immunoSEQ multiplex PCR reads; one entry per CDR3 protein. The data show 120,000 to 150,000 distinct CDR3 sequences, with 94% seen just once and 0.084% held by the top ten. Sequenced: CD4+ T cells from PBMCs. These receptors were obtained from a human donor in good health.

This sequence joins TRBV28 and TRBJ2-2, with D tentatively TRBD2 (5 bases). V gave up 7 bases and J gave up 5 bases, with 11 bases separating them. CDR1 and CDR2 from the germline V gene are MDHEN and SYDVKM. This CDR3 is built from 13 residues. The CDR3 loop is CASKERVTGELFF. CDR3 bases: TGTGCCAGCAAGGAGAGGGTGACCGGGGAGCTGTTTTTT.

V gene TRBV5-1 combines with J gene TRBJ1-2; TRBD1 matches at 9 bases. With V trimmed by 4 bases and J by 5 bases, 6 bases remained unmatched. From germline, CDR1 is SGHRS and CDR2 YFSETQ. The CDR3 is made up of 14 amino acids. The CDR3 loop is CASSTTGGAYGYTF. Written as DNA, the CDR3 is TGCGCCAGCAGCACTACAGGGGGCGCTTATGGCTACACCTTC.

This chain uses TRBV27 with TRBJ1-5; 7 bases match TRBD1. Germline V CDR1 and CDR2: MNHEY, SMNVEV (reference sequence). CDR3 length equals 13 residues. V shed 6 bases, J shed 6 bases, and the junction held 5 bases outside the gene matches. The CDR3: CASRRQGSQPQHF. CDR3 nucleotides: TGTGCCAGCAGGCGACAGGGAAGTCAGCCCCAGCATTTT.

V and J are TRBV5-1 and TRBJ1-2, with D possibly TRBD1 on 6 matching bases. Looked up from germline, CDR1 is SGHRS and CDR2 is YFSETQ. CDR3 size: 16 residues. Trimming pared 0 bases from V and 2 bases from J, leaving 14 bases between. The CDR3 region has the DNA TGCGCCAGCAGCTTGGCCGCCGGAGACAGGAACTATGGCTACACCTTC. Encoded protein: CASSLAAGDRNYGYTF.

The chain recombines TRBV20-1 with TRBJ2-7, with TRBD2 matching 7 bases. In germline, CDR1 is DFQATT, CDR2 SNEGSKA (reference sequence). The CDR3 totals 14 residues. V shed 0 bases and J 2 bases; nucleotides not matched to a gene: 4. The CDR3 reads CSARDFREAYEQYF. In DNA, the CDR3 is TGCAGTGCTAGAGATTTCCGGGAGGCCTACGAGCAGTACTTC.

V and J are TRBV20-1 and TRBJ2-7, with TRBD2 as a possible D gene (6 bases). The CDR3 has 13 amino acids. Germline CDR1 reads DFQATT; CDR2 reads SNEGSKA (reference sequence). Trimming stripped 1 base from V and 5 bases from J, with 12 bases between. The CDR3 nucleotides read TGCAGTGCTAGAGGACTAGGAGCCCACGAGCAGTACTTC. As protein: CSARGLGAHEQYF.

The chain uses TRBV2 and TRBJ2-5; possible D gene TRBD2, 6 bases. Trimming shortened V by 7 bases and J by 1 base, and 16 bases separated the two germline ends. Germline V gives CDR1 SNHLY, CDR2 FYNNEI. The length of the CDR3 is 15 residues. CDR3 DNA sequence: TGTGCCAGCACGCTCCTTCGGGGGACCCAAGAGACCCAGTACTTC. It translates to CASTLLRGTQETQYF. Using reference TRBV2 and TRBJ2-5 for the parts outside the CDR3, the full variable domain is EPEVTQTPSHQVTQMGQEVILRCVPISNHLYFYWYRQILGQKVEFLVSFYNNEISEKSEIFDDQFSVERPDGSNFTLKIRSTKLEDSAMYFCASTLLRGTQETQYFGPGTRLLVL.

The chain uses TRBV18 and TRBJ2-7, with D possibly TRBD2 on 7 matching bases. Germline V lookup: CDR1 KGHSH, CDR2 LQKENI. CDR3 length: 15 amino acids. Trimming stripped 3 bases from V and 4 bases from J, with 16 bases between. The CDR3 region has the DNA TGTGCCAGCTCACCGGCTAGGGGGGGACTGTACGAGCAGTACTTC. Translation gives CASSPARGGLYEQYF.

This clonotype was seen a single time. The V and J genes are TRBV7-2 and TRBJ2-5; D unclear. The CDR3 has 12 residues. The V and J ends lost 7 bases and 5 bases respectively, with 11 bases between them. Germline V gives CDR1 SGHTA, CDR2 FQGNSA. CDR3 amino acids: CASTIGVETQYF. CDR3 in DNA: TGTGCCAGCACCATAGGTGTGGAGACCCAGTACTTC.

V and J are TRBV29-1 and TRBJ2-5; 8 positions match TRBD1. The CDR3 loop spans 13 amino acids. V lost 6 bases and J lost 6; bases outside the gene matches: 9. The germline CDR1 and CDR2 sequences are SQVTM and ANQGSEA. The CDR3 bases are TGCAGCGTCGGACAGGGATCCACAAAGACCCAGTACTTC. The encoded protein is CSVGQGSTKTQYF.